This T cell receptor beta chain was sequenced during a study of radiotherapy plus CTLA-4 blockade in lung cancer. Sequenced by immunoSEQ multiplex PCR; TCRdb stores in-frame clones only, minus some. Of about 88,000 clones listed, 60% to 80% are singletons. The V end lost 2 bases, the J end lost 2 bases, and 7 bases lay between the germline ends. The CDR3 has 15 amino acids. Germline values: CDR1 MNHNS, CDR2 SASEGT. The chain employs TRBV6-1 and TRBJ2-6; no clear D gene. The TCR originated in a human donor with non-small cell lung cancer that progressed on radiotherapy plus ipilimumab. The source material was peripheral blood, sampled from a patient treated with radiotherapy plus ipilimumab. The CDR3 DNA reads TGTGCCAGCAGTGAAAGATCGGCTGGGGCCAACGTCCTGACTTTC. This codes for CASSERSAGANVLTF.